The following is a T cell receptor (beta chain) sequence with its context. This sample is part of a study of blood T cell repertoires in COVID-19. TCRdb's table, derived via immunoSEQ multiplex PCR, lists solely in-frame clones and lacks some. The repertoire consists of about 400,000 clones, with 85% to 90% occurring once and the leading ten covering around 3%. The germline gives CDR1 SGHTA, CDR2 FQGNSA. V lost 5 bases, J lost 1 base, and 10 bases lay in between. The CDR3 is 14 amino acids. V is TRBV7-2 and J is TRBJ2-3; D gene unclear. The sequence was collected from a human donor in a cohort sampled during active COVID-19. The sample comprised peripheral blood. The CDR3 region is CASSRGFGTDTQYF. The CDR3 nucleotides read TGTGCCAGCAGCCGCGGCTTTGGCACAGATACGCAGTATTTT.